This TCR beta chain originates from a study of T cell responses to AZD1222 COVID-19 vaccine. General study findings and limits: The donor group comprised mostly white British people and more females; the analysis possibly underestimated clonal diversity.

The protocol was immunoSEQ multiplex PCR, while the TCRdb copy is restricted to in-frame clones and leaves out a portion. The data hold more than 90,000 clones, with more than 85% observed a single time. The germline V and J ends were trimmed by 4 bases and 6 bases, with 15 bases remaining between them. Germline CDR1 and CDR2: SGHNT and YYREEE (reference sequence). The CDR3 is made up of 14 amino acids. As regards this clone: Antigen: not known.

Sequenced material: peripheral blood, taken on day 0 of AZD1222 vaccination. This TCR derives from an adult in good health. The chain recombines TRBV5-4 with TRBJ2-3; no firm D call. CDR3: CASSPGSFRDTQYF. For the CDR3, the DNA is TGTGCCAGCAGCCCCGGCTCTTTTAGGGATACGCAGTATTTT.